The rows below give T cell receptor beta chains drawn from one sample of a study of OX40 agonist ivuxolimab in advanced cancers. The protocol was immunoSEQ multiplex PCR, while the TCRdb copy is restricted to in-frame clones and leaves out a portion. This table has 100,000 or so clones, approximately 93% appearing once. Sequences were derived from CD4+ or CD8+ T cells sorted from blood, sampled in a trial of the OX40 agonist ivuxolimab. The receptors come from an adult with an advanced solid tumor such as melanoma, head and neck, liver or kidney cancer. The conserved cysteine and the conserved F or W are not part of the CDR3 here.

V gene: TRBV7-2
J gene: TRBJ2-5
CDR3 protein: ASSLGPQIQDRTQY

V gene: TRBV5-1
J gene: TRBJ2-1
CDR3 protein: ASRPAAYLGGEQF

V gene: TRBV9
J gene: TRBJ2-2
CDR3 protein: ASSGDIVAIRTGELF

V gene: TRBV6-5
J gene: TRBJ2-7
CDR3 protein: ASSYSGGISYEQY

V gene: TRBV4-3
J gene: TRBJ1-2
CDR3 protein: ASSHGDGPHGYT

V gene: TRBV7-2
J gene: TRBJ2-1
CDR3 protein: ASSLGWGPEQF

V gene: TRBV5-1
J gene: TRBJ2-5
CDR3 protein: ASSLIGRVETQY

V gene: TRBV7-2
J gene: TRBJ1-6
CDR3 protein: ASSPGGGGRHSPLH

V gene: TRBV4-3
J gene: TRBJ2-1
CDR3 protein: ASSRRLAGGNNEQF

V gene: TRBV7-9
J gene: TRBJ1-1
CDR3 protein: ASNSYWNTEAF

V gene: TRBV28
J gene: TRBJ2-2
CDR3 protein: ASSSGDFVTGELF

V gene: TRBV19
J gene: TRBJ2-4
CDR3 protein: ASSAGTEGNIQY

V gene: TRBV27
J gene: TRBJ2-7
CDR3 protein: ASSPGGSYEQY